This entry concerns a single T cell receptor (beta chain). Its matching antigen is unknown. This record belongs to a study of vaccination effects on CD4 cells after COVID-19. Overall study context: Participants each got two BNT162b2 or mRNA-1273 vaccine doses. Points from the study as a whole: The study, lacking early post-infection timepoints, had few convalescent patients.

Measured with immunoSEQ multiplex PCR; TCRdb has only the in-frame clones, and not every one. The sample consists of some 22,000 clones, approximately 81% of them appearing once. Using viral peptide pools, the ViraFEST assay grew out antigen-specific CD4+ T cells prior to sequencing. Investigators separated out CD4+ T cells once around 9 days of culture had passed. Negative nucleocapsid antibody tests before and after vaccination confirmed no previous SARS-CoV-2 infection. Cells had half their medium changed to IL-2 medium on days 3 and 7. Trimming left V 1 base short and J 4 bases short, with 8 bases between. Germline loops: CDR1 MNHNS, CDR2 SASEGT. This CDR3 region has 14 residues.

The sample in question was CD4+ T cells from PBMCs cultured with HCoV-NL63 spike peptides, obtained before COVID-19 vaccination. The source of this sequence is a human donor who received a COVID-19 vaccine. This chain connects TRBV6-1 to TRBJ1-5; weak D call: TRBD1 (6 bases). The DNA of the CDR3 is TGTGCCAGCAGTGAAGTAGGACAGAATCAGCCCCAGCATTTT. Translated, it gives CASSEVGQNQPQHF.